This T cell receptor beta chain is drawn from a study of cytomegalovirus exposure and HLA in healthy donors. Study outcomes and limitations: In a later analysis, 15,000 to 20,000 TCR beta sequences were associated with HLA alleles at 0.05 false discovery rate. Cytomegalovirus status, reportedly, was diagnosed with high specificity and sensitivity by the classifier. The authors excluded some V segments, including TRBV6-2 and TRBV6-3, as indistinguishable. TCR sequences were mostly rare, though some public TCRs occurred in many donors.

The CDR3 runs 14 residues. The ends lost 2 bases at V and 5 bases at J; junction bases unmatched: 1. Germline-derived CDR1 and CDR2 are MNHEY and SMNVEV (reference sequence). Amplification used 60 Vbeta primers and 13 Jbeta primers. The data were produced by immunoSEQ multiplex PCR, yet TCRdb's version contains in-frame clones alone and is incomplete. Among over 90,000 clones, around 77% were seen once, and the ten largest hold approximately 4.3%. As for this clone: No antigen is known for it.

The chain has TRBV27 and TRBJ2-2; 8 nucleotides line up with TRBD2. The TCR originated in a man aged 50 to 59 in good health and CMV-seropositive. The specimen sequenced was PBMCs. The CDR3 loop reads CASSLAGGTGELFF. CDR3 DNA: TGTGCCAGCAGTTTAGCGGGAGGTACCGGGGAGCTGTTTTTT.